The clone carrying this T cell receptor beta chain was picked up a small number of times. Its matching antigen is unknown. Trimming cost V 6 bases and J 2 bases, with 19 bases left between them. The CDR3 totals 16 residues. The TCR beta CDR3 regions underwent amplification from RNA transcripts. The first round was an RT-PCR with HTBI primers, and the second round was a multiplex PCR. Each CDR3 protein is one row after TCRdb ran MiXCR on the multiplex PCR reads. The sample has 230,000 or so distinct CDR3 sequences, less than 55% seen once. PBMCs were density-gradient isolated from roughly 9.5 ml fresh blood. The source of the sample is a study of Graves' ophthalmopathy and Graves' hyperthyroidism. Findings of the study overall: Between ophthalmopathy and stable hyperthyroidism, a 13-signature model drew a separation with roughly 88% sensitivity and 75% to 82% specificity.

The genes are TRBV12-3 or TRBV12-4 and TRBJ2-5; D might be TRBD1 or TRBD2, each matching 5 bases. The sequence derives from an adult man with Graves' ophthalmopathy. The sample taken for sequencing was peripheral blood. CDR3 sequence reads: CASSLPRGSGQETQYF. The CDR3 DNA reads as TGTGCCAGCAGCCTCCCTCGGGGCTCGGGGCAAGAGACCCAGTACTTC.